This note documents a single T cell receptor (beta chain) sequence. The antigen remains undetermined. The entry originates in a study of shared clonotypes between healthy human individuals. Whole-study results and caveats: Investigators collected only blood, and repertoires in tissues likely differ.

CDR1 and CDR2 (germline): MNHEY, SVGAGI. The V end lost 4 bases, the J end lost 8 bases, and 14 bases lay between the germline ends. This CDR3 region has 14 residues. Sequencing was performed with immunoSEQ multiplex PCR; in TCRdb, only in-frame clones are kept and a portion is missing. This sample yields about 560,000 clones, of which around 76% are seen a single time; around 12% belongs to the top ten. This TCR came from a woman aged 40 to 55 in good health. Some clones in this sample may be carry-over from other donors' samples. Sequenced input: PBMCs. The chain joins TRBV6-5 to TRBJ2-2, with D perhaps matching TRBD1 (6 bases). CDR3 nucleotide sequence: TGTGCCAGCAGTTCCGACAGGTCCGAGGGGGAGCTGTTTTTT. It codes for CASSSDRSEGELFF.